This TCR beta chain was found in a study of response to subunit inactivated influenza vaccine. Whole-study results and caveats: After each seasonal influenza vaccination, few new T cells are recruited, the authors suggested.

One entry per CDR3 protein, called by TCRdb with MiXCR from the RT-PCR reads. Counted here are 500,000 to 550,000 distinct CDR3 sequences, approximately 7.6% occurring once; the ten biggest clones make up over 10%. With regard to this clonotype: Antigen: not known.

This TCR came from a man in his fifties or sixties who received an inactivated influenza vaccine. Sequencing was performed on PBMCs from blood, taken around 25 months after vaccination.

The CDR3 nucleotides read TGTGCCAGCAGTGTAGGGACTAGCGGGAGGCTCAGGGGCAATGAGCAGTTCTTC. As protein: CASSVGTSGRLRGNEQFF. This sequence joins TRBV12-3 or TRBV12-4 and TRBJ2-1; 15 nucleotides line up with TRBD2. The CDR3 sequence is 18 residues long. Germline trimming cut 5 bases from V and 6 bases from J; bases unmatched to any gene: 11.